This T cell receptor (beta chain) was documented in a study of circulating and synovial CD4+ cells in juvenile arthritis. The CDR3 consists of 16 residues. V dropped 3 bases and J dropped 2 bases, with 13 bases sitting between them. The germline gives CDR1 WNHNN, CDR2 SYGVQD (reference sequence). The table came from immunoSEQ multiplex PCR; TCRdb's copy has only in-frame clones and leaves some out. The data contain about 33,000 clones, about 95% of them seen just once; the ten biggest clones take up roughly 0.17%. Material for sequencing was CD4+ T cells from blood. The genes are TRBV10-1 and TRBJ2-2; D may be TRBD1 (6 bases). This receptor was obtained from a human donor with juvenile idiopathic arthritis. The CDR3 is CASSESYRANTGELFF. CDR3 nucleotides: TGCGCCAGCAGTGAATCCTACAGGGCTAACACCGGGGAGCTGTTTTTT.